The 2 T cell receptor beta chains below were found in one sample sequenced in a study of vaccination and CD4 T cells after COVID-19. Sequencing of DNA taken from cultured CD4+ T cells relied on the Oncomine TCR Beta short-read assay. Via MiXCR, TCRdb re-called the PCR reads, giving one row per CDR3 protein. The data show approximately 10,000 distinct CDR3 sequences, roughly 62% seen once. The treatment was: roughly 10-day PBMC culture with coronavirus spike peptide pools or control peptides (ViraFEST assay). Their specific antigens are unknown. The sample was CD4+ T cells from blood, cultured in vitro. These receptors came from a human donor who had recovered from COVID-19.

The chain joins TRBV20-1 to TRBJ2-7; TRBD2 matches at 11 bases. V lost 4 bases and J lost 2; bases outside the gene matches: 13. This CDR3 has 17 amino acids. Germline assignment: CDR1 DFQATT and CDR2 SNEGSKA (reference sequence). The DNA for the CDR3 is TGCAGTGCTAATCACGGGGCAACTAGCGGGGGAGCCTACGAGCAGTACTTC. This codes for CSANHGATSGGAYEQYF.

This clonotype was detected only a few times. This rearrangement joins TRBV2 to TRBJ2-7, with D perhaps matching TRBD2 (5 bases). V was shortened by 6 bases and J by 2 bases, with 20 bases between the two germline ends. The CDR3 covers 16 residues. Germline V lookup: CDR1 SNHLY, CDR2 FYNNEI. Here the CDR3 DNA reads TGTGCCAGCAGATTCGCCCGGACTGCTTCGACCTACGAGCAGTACTTC. Protein: CASRFARTASTYEQYF. Filled out from reference TRBV2 and TRBJ2-7, the complete variable domain reads EPEVTQTPSHQVTQMGQEVILRCVPISNHLYFYWYRQILGQKVEFLVSFYNNEISEKSEIFDDQFSVERPDGSNFTLKIRSTKLEDSAMYFCASRFARTASTYEQYFGPGTRLTVT.